The 4 T cell receptor beta chains below come from one sample, sequenced in a study of OX40 agonist ivuxolimab in advanced cancers. The protocol was immunoSEQ multiplex PCR, while the TCRdb copy is restricted to in-frame clones and leaves out a portion. This table holds under 150,000 clones, around 91% found once. The sequences come from CD4+ or CD8+ T cells sorted from blood, collected in a trial of the OX40 agonist ivuxolimab. The receptors shown here come from an adult with an advanced solid tumor such as melanoma, head and neck, liver or kidney cancer.

The V call is TRBV28, the J call TRBJ1-5; perhaps TRBD1 as D (5 bases). Trimming took off 10 bases at V and 0 bases at J, with 13 bases between the two ends. This CDR3 has 14 amino acids. The germline gives CDR1 MDHEN, CDR2 SYDVKM. The CDR3 nucleotides are TGTGCCACCCAGGGCGTCAATAGCAATCAGCCCCAGCATTTT. Its translation: CATQGVNSNQPQHF.

In this sample, this clone turned up a few times. The chain joins TRBV6-5 to TRBJ1-6, with 7 positions matching TRBD1. The length of the CDR3 is 14 residues. CDR1 is MNHEY, CDR2 SVGAGI, per germline. V trimming: 2 bases; J trimming: 7 bases; junction bases outside the gene matches: 2. The CDR3 is CASSYGQANSPLHF. Written as DNA, the CDR3 is TGTGCCAGCAGTTACGGACAGGCAAATTCACCCCTCCACTTT.

The V gene is TRBV9, the J gene TRBJ1-1; D is possibly TRBD1 (5 bases). This CDR3 is built from 14 residues. V shed 0 bases and J shed 1 base, with 7 bases lying between them. CDR1 SGDLS and CDR2 YYNGEE come from the germline V gene. CDR3 region: CASSVVGTNTEAFF. The DNA of the CDR3 is TGTGCCAGCAGCGTAGTGGGGACGAACACTGAAGCTTTCTTT.

The rearrangement uses TRBV28 and TRBJ1-3; the D is unclear. Trimming left V 6 bases short and J 5 bases short, with 14 bases between. The CDR3 extends over 14 amino acids. Germline assignment: CDR1 MDHEN and CDR2 SYDVKM. In nucleotides, the CDR3 is TGTGCCAGCAGCCATGAGTACAGCAGAAACACCATATATTTT. Translating gives CASSHEYSRNTIYF.